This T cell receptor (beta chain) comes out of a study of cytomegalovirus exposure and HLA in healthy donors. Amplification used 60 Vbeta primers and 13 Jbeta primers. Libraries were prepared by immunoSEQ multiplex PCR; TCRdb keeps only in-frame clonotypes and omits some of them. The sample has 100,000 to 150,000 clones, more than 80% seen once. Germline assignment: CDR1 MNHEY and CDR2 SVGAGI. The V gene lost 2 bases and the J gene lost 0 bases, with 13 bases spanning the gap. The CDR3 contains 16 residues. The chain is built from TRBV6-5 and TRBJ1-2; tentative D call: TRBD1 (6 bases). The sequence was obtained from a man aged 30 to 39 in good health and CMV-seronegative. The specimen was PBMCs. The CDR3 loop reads CASSYGQLLTNYGYTF. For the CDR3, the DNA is TGTGCCAGCAGTTACGGACAGTTACTAACTAACTATGGCTACACCTTC.